Listed here are 9 T cell receptor beta chains from one sample, sequenced in a study of T cell responses to AZD1222 COVID-19 vaccine (dated by TCRdb to the early 2020s). This specimen's time point label, interpreted: baseline before first vaccination. In the paper's terms, the treatment or condition label means: meningococcal conjugate vaccine given as trial control. The method behind the library was the immunoSEQ multiplex PCR assay. TCRdb took over this immuneACCESS table, retaining in-frame rearrangements with V and J assigned. Such tables are incomplete; in checked studies, under half of the missing clones stem from an unresolved V gene, and the remainder is unexplained. The sample table lists around 95,000 clones, around 87% of them with a count of one. The ten largest clones add up to more than 3.5% of the sample. The starting material was peripheral blood, obtained on day 0 of MenACWY control vaccination. These receptors were collected from an adult in good health.

The chain recombines TRBV28 with TRBJ1-2; D is unclear. CDR3 length: 13 amino acids. Germline V gives CDR1 MDHEN, CDR2 SYDVKM. V was trimmed by 2 bases and J by 4 bases, leaving 8 bases between them. The CDR3 is CASSLQASYGYTF. In nucleotides, the CDR3 is TGTGCCAGCAGTTTACAGGCCAGCTATGGCTACACCTTC.

The V call is TRBV6-2 or TRBV6-3, the J call TRBJ1-3, with 9 positions matching TRBD1. The CDR3 has 15 amino acids. With V trimmed by 5 bases and J by 4 bases, 6 bases remained unmatched. The germline CDR1 and CDR2 sequences are MNHEY and SVGEGT. The CDR3 DNA is TGTGCCAGCAGTGGACAGGGGACTTCAGGAAACACCATATATTTT. Protein sequence: CASSGQGTSGNTIYF.

The V and J genes are TRBV5-4 and TRBJ2-3, with 10 bases matching TRBD2. This CDR3 is 18 amino acids long. V lost 0 bases and J lost 0; bases outside the gene matches: 7. Germline assignment: CDR1 SGHNT and CDR2 YYREEE (reference sequence). The CDR3 region has the DNA TGTGCCAGCAGCTTGGGACTAGCGGGTCCCTATAGCACAGATACGCAGTATTTT. This codes for CASSLGLAGPYSTDTQYF.

The chain recombines TRBV10-3 with TRBJ2-1; D may be TRBD1 or TRBD2 (6 bases each). Germline loops: CDR1 ENHRY, CDR2 SYGVKD. The length of the CDR3 is 15 residues. Trimming cost V 2 bases and J 5 bases, with 13 bases left between them. CDR3: CAISERGLTNNEQFF. CDR3 nucleotides: TGTGCCATCAGTGAGCGGGGGCTAACTAACAATGAGCAGTTCTTC.

The V call is TRBV11-3, the J call TRBJ2-5; 10 nucleotides align to TRBD1. The junction had 3 bases not matched to a gene; V was cut back by 2 bases and J by 3 bases. CDR1 SGHNT and CDR2 YENEEA come from the germline V gene. CDR3 length: 15 residues. CDR3 in amino acids: CASSLYGTGEETQYF. CDR3 DNA: TGTGCCAGCAGCTTATACGGGACAGGGGAAGAGACCCAGTACTTC.

The V call is TRBV7-2, the J call TRBJ2-1, with 9 nucleotides matching TRBD2. The length of the CDR3 is 15 residues. The J segment lost 7 bases and the V segment lost 0 bases, leaving 4 bases of the junction unmatched. Germline loops: CDR1 SGHTA, CDR2 FQGNSA. The CDR3 coding sequence is TGTGCCAGCAGCTTAGCCGTAGCGGGAGCTAATGAGCAGTTCTTC. Its protein product is CASSLAVAGANEQFF.

V and J are TRBV12-3 or TRBV12-4 and TRBJ1-5; tentative D call: TRBD1 (6 bases). The CDR3 sequence is 13 residues long. V lost 8 bases and J 8 bases, leaving 16 bases between the germline ends. The CDR3 loop is CASGYRVEKPQHF. DNA for the CDR3: TGTGCCAGCGGATACAGGGTCGAGAAGCCCCAGCATTTT.

V gene TRBV2 combines with J gene TRBJ2-7, with 8 bases lining up with TRBD1. The CDR3 extends over 13 amino acids. V was clipped by 10 bases and J by 6 bases; unmatched bases: 11. Germline CDR1 SNHLY, CDR2 FYNNEI. The CDR3 bases are TGTGCCACCGACAGGGGTCCCCTTCGCGAGCAGTACTTC. Amino acid sequence: CATDRGPLREQYF.

The rearrangement uses TRBV19 and TRBJ2-7; TRBD1 aligns across 8 bases. Losses at the gene ends were 4 bases for V and 5 bases for J; bases not matched to a gene: 7. The CDR3 is made up of 14 amino acids. In germline, CDR1 is LNHDA, CDR2 SQIVND (reference sequence). CDR3 coding DNA: TGTGCCAGTAGTACTACCCGGACAGGGCACGAGCAGTACTTC. This codes for CASSTTRTGHEQYF.